Below, one TCR beta chain is given with its context. Its antigen is unknown. The entry originates in a study of identical twins. One entry per CDR3 protein results from TCRdb running MiXCR on the 5' RACE reads. The table records roughly 1,500,000 distinct CDR3 sequences, around a third of them present only once. The V segment lost 4 bases and the J segment 11 bases; nucleotides outside the gene matches: 7. The CDR3 totals 15 residues. Germline V gene lookup returns CDR1 MNHEY and CDR2 SVGAGI. Points from the study as a whole: For monozygotic twins, models underestimated out-of-frame TCR alpha sharing. Invariant MAIT and iNKT cells may have partly biased zero-insertion analyses.

This chain uses TRBV6-5 with TRBJ2-5; TRBD2 aligns across 16 bases. This clonotype was obtained from a newborn girl in good health. Sequenced input: cord blood. This CDR3 reads CASSLGLAGGREQYF. The CDR3 region has the DNA TGTGCCAGCAGTTTGGGACTAGCGGGAGGGAGGGAGCAGTACTTC.